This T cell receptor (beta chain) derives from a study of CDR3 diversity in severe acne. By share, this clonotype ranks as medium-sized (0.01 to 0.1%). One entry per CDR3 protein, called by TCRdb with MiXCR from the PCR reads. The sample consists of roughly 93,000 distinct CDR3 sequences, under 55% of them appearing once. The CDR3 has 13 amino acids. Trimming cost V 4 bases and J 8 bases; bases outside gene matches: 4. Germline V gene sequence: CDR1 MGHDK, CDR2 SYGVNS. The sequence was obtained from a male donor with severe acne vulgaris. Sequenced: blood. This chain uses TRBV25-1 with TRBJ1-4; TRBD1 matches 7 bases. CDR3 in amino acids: CASSGQGREKLFF. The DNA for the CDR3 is TGTGCCAGCAGTGGACAGGGTAGAGAAAAACTGTTTTTT.